This TCR beta chain originates from a study of cytomegalovirus exposure and HLA in healthy donors. Generated by immunoSEQ multiplex PCR, the TCRdb table keeps only in-frame clones and is missing some. The sample contains 150,000 to 200,000 clones, around 81% of which appear only once. Trimming shortened V by 3 bases and J by 5 bases, and 19 bases separated the two germline ends. The V gene's germline CDR1 is MGHRA and CDR2 YSYEKL. The CDR3 spans 16 residues. Specimen: PBMCs. This rearrangement joins TRBV4-1 to TRBJ2-5, with D perhaps matching TRBD1 (6 bases). The clonotype comes from a man between 25 and 39 years old in good health and CMV-seropositive. CDR3 sequence (DNA): TGCGCCAGCAGCCAGGCAAGGGGGACGTCGTCTGAGACCCAGTACTTC. Translation gives CASSQARGTSSETQYF.